Listed below are T cell receptor beta chains from one sample, sequenced in a study of blood T cell repertoires in COVID-19. This table comes from immunoSEQ multiplex PCR, and its TCRdb copy is limited to in-frame clones, with some not included. This table has fewer than 150,000 clones, around three quarters appearing once. Sequencing was carried out using peripheral blood. The receptors here all came from a human donor in a cohort sampled during active COVID-19. Each CDR3 is given with its conserved first and last residue. A D gene is named only where the DNA matches it firmly. Clone size is not always given. Where it is, it says once, few, many or a class for expanded clones.

v_call: TRBV19; d_call: -; clone_size: -; j_call: TRBJ1-2; cdr3_length: 17; cdr3_nt: TGTGCCAGTACCCAAACGGGACTCCGAGGTCGGGACTATGGCTACACCTTC; cdr3_aa: CASTQTGLRGRDYGYTF
v_call: TRBV19; d_call: -; clone_size: -; j_call: TRBJ1-5; cdr3_length: 14; cdr3_nt: TGTGCCAGCACCCCCCGGGGGGGCAATCAGCCCCAGCATTTT; cdr3_aa: CASTPRGGNQPQHF
v_call: TRBV6-5; d_call: -; clone_size: -; j_call: TRBJ2-1; cdr3_length: 14; cdr3_nt: TGTGCCACCTCGGCCGTGGCAGGCGGGAATGAGCAGTTCTTC; cdr3_aa: CATSAVAGGNEQFF
v_call: TRBV5-1; d_call: TRBD2; clone_size: -; j_call: TRBJ2-7; cdr3_length: 14; cdr3_nt: TGCGCCAGCAGCTTCCGGGCGGGGGCCTACGAGCAGTACTTC; cdr3_aa: CASSFRAGAYEQYF
v_call: TRBV28; d_call: -; clone_size: -; j_call: TRBJ1-2; cdr3_length: 14; cdr3_nt: TGTGCCAGCAGTTTCCCAGGGTCTAACTATGGCTACACCTTC; cdr3_aa: CASSFPGSNYGYTF
v_call: TRBV6-2/TRBV6-3; d_call: TRBD1; clone_size: -; j_call: TRBJ2-7; cdr3_length: 12; cdr3_nt: TGTGCCAGCAGTCGGACAGGGTACGAGCAGTACTTC; cdr3_aa: CASSRTGYEQYF
v_call: TRBV5-8; d_call: -; clone_size: few; j_call: TRBJ2-2; cdr3_length: 16; cdr3_nt: TGTGCCAGCAGCTTGGGCAGGATCGCGAACACCGGGGAGCTGTTTTTT; cdr3_aa: CASSLGRIANTGELFF
v_call: TRBV4-2; d_call: TRBD2; clone_size: -; j_call: TRBJ2-3; cdr3_length: 17; cdr3_nt: TGTGCCAGCAGCCAAGATTATAGCGGGGGGGCCGAAGATACGCAGTATTTT; cdr3_aa: CASSQDYSGGAEDTQYF
v_call: TRBV14; d_call: -; clone_size: few; j_call: TRBJ1-1; cdr3_length: 14; cdr3_nt: TGTGCCAGCAGCCACTTCGGTAGGGGCACTGAAGCTTTCTTT; cdr3_aa: CASSHFGRGTEAFF
v_call: TRBV29-1; d_call: TRBD2; clone_size: -; j_call: TRBJ2-3; cdr3_length: 15; cdr3_nt: TGCAGCGTAGGCCCTAGCGGGCGCGTCCCTGATACGCAGTATTTT; cdr3_aa: CSVGPSGRVPDTQYF
v_call: TRBV30; d_call: TRBD1; clone_size: few; j_call: TRBJ1-2; cdr3_length: 13; cdr3_nt: TGTGCCTGGAGTGTTGGGACAGTCTATGGCTACACCTTC; cdr3_aa: CAWSVGTVYGYTF
v_call: TRBV5-4; d_call: -; clone_size: few; j_call: TRBJ2-4; cdr3_length: 14; cdr3_nt: TGTGCCAGCAGCATAGACAGCCACTCTCCCATTCAGTACTTC; cdr3_aa: CASSIDSHSPIQYF
v_call: TRBV2; d_call: TRBD2; clone_size: -; j_call: TRBJ2-7; cdr3_length: 14; cdr3_nt: TGTGCCAGCAGTCAGGGACTAGGGGTCGACGAGCAGTACTTC; cdr3_aa: CASSQGLGVDEQYF
v_call: TRBV10-3; d_call: TRBD1; clone_size: -; j_call: TRBJ1-3; cdr3_length: 16; cdr3_nt: TGTGCCATCAGAAACCAGGACAGGGGCTCTGGAAACACCATATATTTT; cdr3_aa: CAIRNQDRGSGNTIYF
v_call: TRBV6-5; d_call: -; clone_size: -; j_call: TRBJ2-5; cdr3_length: 13; cdr3_nt: TGTGCCAGCAGATCCACAGGGCAAGAGACCCAGTACTTC; cdr3_aa: CASRSTGQETQYF
v_call: TRBV5-1; d_call: -; clone_size: -; j_call: TRBJ1-4; cdr3_length: 14; cdr3_nt: TGCGCCAGCAGCTACAGCGGTCCTGAAAAAAAACTGTTTTTT; cdr3_aa: CASSYSGPEKKLFF
v_call: TRBV19; d_call: -; clone_size: -; j_call: TRBJ1-3; cdr3_length: 15; cdr3_nt: TGTGCCAGTAGTATCCTCTCAGGGGTCGGAAACACCATATATTTT; cdr3_aa: CASSILSGVGNTIYF
v_call: TRBV5-8; d_call: -; clone_size: -; j_call: TRBJ2-3; cdr3_length: 15; cdr3_nt: TGTGCCAGCAGCGCCGGACAGACCTTCACAGATACGCAGTATTTT; cdr3_aa: CASSAGQTFTDTQYF
v_call: TRBV30; d_call: TRBD1; clone_size: -; j_call: TRBJ1-1; cdr3_length: 14; cdr3_nt: TGTGCCTGGAGTGCCCCCGGGACAGGGTCGCTAGCTTTCTTT; cdr3_aa: CAWSAPGTGSLAFF
v_call: TRBV18; d_call: -; clone_size: -; j_call: TRBJ2-7; cdr3_length: 16; cdr3_nt: TGTGCCAGCTCACCACTGCGAGGGGGGGCATTTCAAGAGCAGTACTTC; cdr3_aa: CASSPLRGGAFQEQYF
v_call: TRBV18; d_call: -; clone_size: once; j_call: TRBJ1-2; cdr3_length: 15; cdr3_nt: TGTGCCAGCTCACCCGCGGGACCGTCTAGCTATGGCTACACCTTC; cdr3_aa: CASSPAGPSSYGYTF
v_call: TRBV3-1/TRBV3-2; d_call: TRBD1; clone_size: once; j_call: TRBJ2-2; cdr3_length: 15; cdr3_nt: TGTGCCAGCAGCCTCGGGGACAGACGAACCGGGGAGCTGTTTTTT; cdr3_aa: CASSLGDRRTGELFF
v_call: TRBV7-8; d_call: TRBD1; clone_size: -; j_call: TRBJ1-1; cdr3_length: 17; cdr3_nt: TGTGCCAGCAGACCCCCTTCTGCAGGGGGCGCCGGCAATGAAGCTTTCTTT; cdr3_aa: CASRPPSAGGAGNEAFF
v_call: TRBV7-8; d_call: -; clone_size: few; j_call: TRBJ2-5; cdr3_length: 15; cdr3_nt: TGTGCCAGCAGCCGAGGGGGCGGGAGCCAAGAGACCCAGTACTTC; cdr3_aa: CASSRGGGSQETQYF
v_call: TRBV5-4; d_call: -; clone_size: -; j_call: TRBJ2-2; cdr3_length: 14; cdr3_nt: TGTGCCAGCAGCCTAGCCCGGGACACCGGGGAGCTGTTTTTT; cdr3_aa: CASSLARDTGELFF
v_call: TRBV6-6; d_call: TRBD1; clone_size: -; j_call: TRBJ2-2; cdr3_length: 16; cdr3_nt: TGTGCCAGCAGTTATGGGACAGGAATTGACACCGGGGAGCTGTTTTTT; cdr3_aa: CASSYGTGIDTGELFF
v_call: TRBV3-1/TRBV3-2; d_call: -; clone_size: -; j_call: TRBJ1-4; cdr3_length: 16; cdr3_nt: TGTGCCAGCAGTCGCGTATTTGGGAGCTCTAATGAAAAACTGTTTTTT; cdr3_aa: CASSRVFGSSNEKLFF
v_call: TRBV18; d_call: -; clone_size: -; j_call: TRBJ2-7; cdr3_length: 13; cdr3_nt: TGTGCCAGCTCACCACCCGACAGCTACGAGCAGTACTTC; cdr3_aa: CASSPPDSYEQYF
v_call: TRBV28; d_call: TRBD1; clone_size: once; j_call: TRBJ1-1; cdr3_length: 17; cdr3_nt: TGTGCCAGCAGCCCGCCTTTACAGGGGCAACCGAACACTGAAGCTTTCTTT; cdr3_aa: CASSPPLQGQPNTEAFF
v_call: TRBV2; d_call: -; clone_size: -; j_call: TRBJ1-4; cdr3_length: 17; cdr3_nt: TGTGCCAGCAGTGAAAGACCCATGGGGGGGGCAGGTGAAAAACTGTTTTTT; cdr3_aa: CASSERPMGGAGEKLFF
v_call: TRBV28; d_call: -; clone_size: -; j_call: TRBJ2-3; cdr3_length: 14; cdr3_nt: TGTGCCAGCAGTACCTGGGGGGGGCGGGATACGCAGTATTTT; cdr3_aa: CASSTWGGRDTQYF
v_call: TRBV2; d_call: TRBD1; clone_size: -; j_call: TRBJ1-4; cdr3_length: 15; cdr3_nt: TGTGCCAGCAGAGAGAGACAGGGAGCTAATGAAAAACTGTTTTTT; cdr3_aa: CASRERQGANEKLFF
v_call: TRBV19; d_call: -; clone_size: -; j_call: TRBJ1-2; cdr3_length: 12; cdr3_nt: TGTGCCAGAGGCGGACAGCTCTATGGCTACACCTTC; cdr3_aa: CARGGQLYGYTF
v_call: TRBV5-1; d_call: -; clone_size: -; j_call: TRBJ2-7; cdr3_length: 13; cdr3_nt: TGCGCCAGCAGCTTGGAACGGGGGGCCGAGCAGTACTTC; cdr3_aa: CASSLERGAEQYF
v_call: TRBV29-1; d_call: -; clone_size: -; j_call: TRBJ1-1; cdr3_length: 11; cdr3_nt: TGCAGCGTTCCCAGGAACACTGAAGCTTTCTTT; cdr3_aa: CSVPRNTEAFF
v_call: TRBV6-5; d_call: TRBD1; clone_size: -; j_call: TRBJ1-2; cdr3_length: 12; cdr3_nt: TGTGCCAGCGGGGGACAGGGATATGGCTACACCTTC; cdr3_aa: CASGGQGYGYTF
v_call: TRBV10-3; d_call: -; clone_size: -; j_call: TRBJ2-5; cdr3_length: 12; cdr3_nt: TGTGCCATCAGTGAGTCGATCGGGACCCAGTACTTC; cdr3_aa: CAISESIGTQYF
v_call: TRBV10-2; d_call: -; clone_size: -; j_call: TRBJ1-2; cdr3_length: 15; cdr3_nt: TGCGCCAGCAGTGAATGGGCAGGGGATCCTGATGGCTACACCTTC; cdr3_aa: CASSEWAGDPDGYTF
v_call: TRBV7-9; d_call: -; clone_size: -; j_call: TRBJ2-1; cdr3_length: 14; cdr3_nt: TGTGCCAGCATCGATGGGCTATCTCGGAATGAGCAGTTCTTC; cdr3_aa: CASIDGLSRNEQFF
v_call: TRBV6-1; d_call: -; clone_size: -; j_call: TRBJ2-2; cdr3_length: 16; cdr3_nt: TGTGCCAGCAGGGAAATTTTCCTAGCAGGCACCGGGGAGCTGTTTTTT; cdr3_aa: CASREIFLAGTGELFF
v_call: TRBV30; d_call: -; clone_size: -; j_call: TRBJ1-6; cdr3_length: 15; cdr3_nt: TGTGCCTGGAAGGAGGGGCCACGGGCTAATTCACCCCTCCACTTT; cdr3_aa: CAWKEGPRANSPLHF